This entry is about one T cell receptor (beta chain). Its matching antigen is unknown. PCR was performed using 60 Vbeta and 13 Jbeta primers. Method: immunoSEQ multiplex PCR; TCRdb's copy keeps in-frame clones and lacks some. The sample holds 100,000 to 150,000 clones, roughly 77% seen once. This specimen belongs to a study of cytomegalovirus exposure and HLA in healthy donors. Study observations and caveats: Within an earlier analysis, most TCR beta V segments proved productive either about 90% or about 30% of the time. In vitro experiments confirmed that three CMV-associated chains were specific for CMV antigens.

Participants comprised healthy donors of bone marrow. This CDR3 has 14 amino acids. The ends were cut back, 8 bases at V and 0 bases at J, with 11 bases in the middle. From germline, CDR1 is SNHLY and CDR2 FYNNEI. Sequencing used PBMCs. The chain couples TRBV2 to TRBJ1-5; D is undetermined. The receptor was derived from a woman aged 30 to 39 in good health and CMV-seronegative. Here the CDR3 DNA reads TGTGCCAGCGGAGATATCAATAGCAATCAGCCCCAGCATTTT. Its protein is CASGDINSNQPQHF.